The entry that follows covers one TCR beta chain sequence. Its antigen is unidentified. The data derive from a study of OX40 agonist ivuxolimab in advanced cancers. The V and J ends lost 7 bases and 5 bases respectively, with 8 bases between them. The length of the CDR3 is 10 residues. The germline CDR1 and CDR2 sequences are SQVTM and ANQGSEA. Study results and limitations: At doses 0.1 to 3.0 mg/kg, CD4+ and CD8+ clones expanded.

Only in-frame clones appear in the TCRdb table, and some are missing; sequencing was by immunoSEQ multiplex PCR. The sample has 55,000 to 90,000 clones, around 83% seen once. Sequenced here: CD4+ or CD8+ T cells sorted from blood, sampled in a trial of the OX40 agonist ivuxolimab. The chain recombines TRBV29-1 with TRBJ2-5; D is unclear. This receptor was obtained from an adult with an advanced solid tumor such as melanoma, head and neck, liver or kidney cancer. The CDR3 sequence: CSGGWETQYF. CDR3 coding DNA: TGCAGCGGTGGTTGGGAGACCCAGTACTTC.